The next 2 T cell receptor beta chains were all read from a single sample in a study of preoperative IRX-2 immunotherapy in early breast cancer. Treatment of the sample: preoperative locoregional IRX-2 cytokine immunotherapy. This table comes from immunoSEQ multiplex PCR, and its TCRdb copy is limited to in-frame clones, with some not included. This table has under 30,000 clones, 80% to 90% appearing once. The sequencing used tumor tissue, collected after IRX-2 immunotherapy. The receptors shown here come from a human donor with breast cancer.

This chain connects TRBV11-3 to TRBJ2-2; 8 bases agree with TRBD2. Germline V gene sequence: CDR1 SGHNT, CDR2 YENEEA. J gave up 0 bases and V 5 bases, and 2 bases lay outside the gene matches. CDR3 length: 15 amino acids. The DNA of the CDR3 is TGTGCCAGCAGCCCGGGACTAGCGAACACCGGGGAGCTGTTTTTT. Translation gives CASSPGLANTGELFF.

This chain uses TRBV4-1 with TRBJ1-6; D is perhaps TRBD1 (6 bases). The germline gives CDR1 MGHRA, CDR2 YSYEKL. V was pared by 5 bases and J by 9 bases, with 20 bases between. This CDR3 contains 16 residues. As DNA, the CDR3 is TGCGCCAGCAGCTACCAGACAGGAAGCGTTGGTTCACCCCTCCACTTT. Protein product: CASSYQTGSVGSPLHF.